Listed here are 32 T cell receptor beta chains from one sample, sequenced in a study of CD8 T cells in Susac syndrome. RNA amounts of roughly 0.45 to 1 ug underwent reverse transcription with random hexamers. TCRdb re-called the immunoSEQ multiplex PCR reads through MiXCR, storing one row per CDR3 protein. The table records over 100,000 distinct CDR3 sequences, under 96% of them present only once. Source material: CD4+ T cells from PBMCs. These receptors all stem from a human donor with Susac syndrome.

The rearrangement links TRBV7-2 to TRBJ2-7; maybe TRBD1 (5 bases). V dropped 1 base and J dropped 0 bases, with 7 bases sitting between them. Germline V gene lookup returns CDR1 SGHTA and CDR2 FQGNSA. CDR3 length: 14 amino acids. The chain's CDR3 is CASSLDRSSYEQYF. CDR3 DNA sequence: TGTGCCAGCAGCTTAGACAGGAGCTCCTACGAGCAGTACTTC. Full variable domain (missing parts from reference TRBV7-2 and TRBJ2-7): GAGVSQSPSNKVTEKGKDVELRCDPISGHTALYWYRQSLGQGLEFLIYFQGNSAPDKSGLPSDRFSAERTGGSVSTLTIQRTQQEDSAVYLCASSLDRSSYEQYFGPGTRLTVT.

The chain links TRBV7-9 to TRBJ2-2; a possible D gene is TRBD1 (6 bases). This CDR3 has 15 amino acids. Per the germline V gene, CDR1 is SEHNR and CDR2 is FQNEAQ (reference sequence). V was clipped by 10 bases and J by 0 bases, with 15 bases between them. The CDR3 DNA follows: TGTGCCATCCCCAAGGGGGAAACGAACACCGGGGAGCTGTTTTTT. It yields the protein CAIPKGETNTGELFF.

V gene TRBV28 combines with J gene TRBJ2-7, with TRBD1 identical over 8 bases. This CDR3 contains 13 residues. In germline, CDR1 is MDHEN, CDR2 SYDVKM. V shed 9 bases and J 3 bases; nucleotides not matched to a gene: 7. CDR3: CASYDRGRYEQYF. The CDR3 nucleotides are TGTGCCAGTTACGACAGGGGACGCTACGAGCAGTACTTC.

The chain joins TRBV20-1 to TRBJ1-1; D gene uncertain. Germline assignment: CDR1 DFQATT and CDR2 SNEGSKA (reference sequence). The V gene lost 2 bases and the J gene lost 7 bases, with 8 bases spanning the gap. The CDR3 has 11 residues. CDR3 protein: CSARSDNEAFF. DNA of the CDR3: TGCAGTGCTAGATCCGATAATGAAGCTTTCTTT.

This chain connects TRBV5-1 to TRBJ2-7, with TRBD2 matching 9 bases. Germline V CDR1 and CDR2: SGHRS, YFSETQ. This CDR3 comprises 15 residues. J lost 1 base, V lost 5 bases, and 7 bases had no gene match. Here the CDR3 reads CASRHSGSPSYEQYF. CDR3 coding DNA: TGCGCCAGCAGACATAGCGGGAGCCCTTCCTACGAGCAGTACTTC. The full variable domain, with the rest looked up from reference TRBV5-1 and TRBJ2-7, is KAGVTQTPRYLIKTRGQQVTLSCSPISGHRSVSWYQQTPGQGLQFLFEYFSETQRNKGNFPGRFSGRQFSNSRSEMNVSTLELGDSALYLCASRHSGSPSYEQYFGPGTRLTVT.

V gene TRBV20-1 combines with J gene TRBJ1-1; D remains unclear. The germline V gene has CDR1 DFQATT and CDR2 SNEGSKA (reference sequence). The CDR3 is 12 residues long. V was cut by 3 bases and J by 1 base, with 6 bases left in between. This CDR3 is CSARVSNTEAFF. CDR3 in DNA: TGCAGTGCTAGGGTCTCGAACACTGAAGCTTTCTTT.

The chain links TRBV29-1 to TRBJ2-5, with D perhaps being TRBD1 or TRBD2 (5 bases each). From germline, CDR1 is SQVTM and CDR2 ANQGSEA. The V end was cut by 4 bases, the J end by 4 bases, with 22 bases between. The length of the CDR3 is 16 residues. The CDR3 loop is CSVVGEGPFGGETQYF. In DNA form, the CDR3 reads TGCAGCGTTGTAGGAGAGGGCCCCTTTGGGGGAGAGACCCAGTACTTC.

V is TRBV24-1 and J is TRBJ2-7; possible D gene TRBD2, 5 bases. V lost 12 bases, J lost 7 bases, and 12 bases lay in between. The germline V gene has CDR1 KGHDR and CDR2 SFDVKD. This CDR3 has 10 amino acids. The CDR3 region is CASSGGEQYF. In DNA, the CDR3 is TGTGCCTCCTCGGGCGGGGAGCAGTACTTC.

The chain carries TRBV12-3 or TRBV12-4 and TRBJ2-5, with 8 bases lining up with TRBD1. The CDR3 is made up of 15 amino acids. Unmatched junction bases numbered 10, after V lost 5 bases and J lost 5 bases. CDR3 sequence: CASSLHGQGGETQYF. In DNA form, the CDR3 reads TGTGCCAGCAGTCTACACGGACAGGGCGGGGAGACCCAGTACTTC.

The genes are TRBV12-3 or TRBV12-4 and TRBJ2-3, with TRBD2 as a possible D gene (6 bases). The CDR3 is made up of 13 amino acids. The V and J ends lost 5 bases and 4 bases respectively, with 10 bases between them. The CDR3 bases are TGTGCCAGCAGTCGAACGGGGGCAGATACGCAGTATTTT. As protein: CASSRTGADTQYF.

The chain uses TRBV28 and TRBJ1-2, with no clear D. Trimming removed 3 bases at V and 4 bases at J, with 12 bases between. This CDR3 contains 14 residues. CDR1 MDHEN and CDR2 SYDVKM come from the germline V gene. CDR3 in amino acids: CASSFGLSGYGYTF. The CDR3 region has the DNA TGTGCCAGCAGTTTTGGTTTGTCGGGCTATGGCTACACCTTC.

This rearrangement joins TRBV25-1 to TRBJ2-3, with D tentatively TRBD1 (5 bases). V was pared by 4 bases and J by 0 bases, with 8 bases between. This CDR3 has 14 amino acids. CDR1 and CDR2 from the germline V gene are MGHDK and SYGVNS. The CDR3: CASSVQESTDTQYF. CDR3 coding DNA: TGTGCCAGCAGTGTACAGGAAAGCACAGATACGCAGTATTTT. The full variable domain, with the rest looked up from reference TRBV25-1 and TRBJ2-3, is EADIYQTPRYLVIGTGKKITLECSQTMGHDKMYWYQQDPGMELHLIHYSYGVNSTEKGDLSSESTVSRIRTEHFPLTLESARPSHTSQYLCASSVQESTDTQYFGPGTRLTVL.

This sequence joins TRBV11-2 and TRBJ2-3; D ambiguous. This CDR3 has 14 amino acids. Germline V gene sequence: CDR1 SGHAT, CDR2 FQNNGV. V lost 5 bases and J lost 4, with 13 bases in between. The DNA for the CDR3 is TGTGCCAGCAGCCCTCTTAGGGATCCAGATACGCAGTATTTT. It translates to CASSPLRDPDTQYF.

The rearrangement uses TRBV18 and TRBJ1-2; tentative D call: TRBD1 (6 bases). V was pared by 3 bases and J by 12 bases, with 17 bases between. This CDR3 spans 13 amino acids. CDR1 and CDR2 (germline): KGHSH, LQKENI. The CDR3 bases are TGTGCCAGCTCACCTGCGGACAGCCGTAGCCACACCTTC. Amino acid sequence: CASSPADSRSHTF.

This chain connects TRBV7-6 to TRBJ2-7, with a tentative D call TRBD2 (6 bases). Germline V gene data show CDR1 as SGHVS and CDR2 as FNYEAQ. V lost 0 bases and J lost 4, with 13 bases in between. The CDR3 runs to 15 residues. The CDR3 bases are TGTGCCAGCAGCTTAGCGGGGGGAACGGATTACGAGCAGTACTTC. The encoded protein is CASSLAGGTDYEQYF.

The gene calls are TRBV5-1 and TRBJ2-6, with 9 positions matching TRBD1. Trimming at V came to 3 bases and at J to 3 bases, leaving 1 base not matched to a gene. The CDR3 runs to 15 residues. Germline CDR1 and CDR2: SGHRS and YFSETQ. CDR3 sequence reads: CASSWTGDGANVLTF. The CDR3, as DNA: TGCGCCAGCAGCTGGACAGGGGATGGGGCCAACGTCCTGACTTTC.

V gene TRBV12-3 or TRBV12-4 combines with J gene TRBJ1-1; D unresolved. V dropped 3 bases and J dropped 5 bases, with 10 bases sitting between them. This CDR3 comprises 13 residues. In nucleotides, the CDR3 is TGTGCCAGCAGTTTGCTGGTGCGGACTGAAGCTTTCTTT. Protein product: CASSLLVRTEAFF.

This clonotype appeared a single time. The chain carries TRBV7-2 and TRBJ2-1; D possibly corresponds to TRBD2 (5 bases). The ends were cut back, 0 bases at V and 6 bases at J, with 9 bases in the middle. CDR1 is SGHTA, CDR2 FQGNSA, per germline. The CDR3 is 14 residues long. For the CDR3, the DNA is TGTGCCAGCAGCTTAGCCGGACTTCTCAATGAGCAGTTCTTC. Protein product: CASSLAGLLNEQFF.

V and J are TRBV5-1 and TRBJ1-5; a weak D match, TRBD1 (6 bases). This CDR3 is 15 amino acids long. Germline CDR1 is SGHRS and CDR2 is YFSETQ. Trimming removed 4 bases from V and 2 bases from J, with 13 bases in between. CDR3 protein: CASSPEGGGNQPQHF. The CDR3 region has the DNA TGCGCCAGCAGCCCGGAAGGGGGTGGCAATCAGCCCCAGCATTTT.

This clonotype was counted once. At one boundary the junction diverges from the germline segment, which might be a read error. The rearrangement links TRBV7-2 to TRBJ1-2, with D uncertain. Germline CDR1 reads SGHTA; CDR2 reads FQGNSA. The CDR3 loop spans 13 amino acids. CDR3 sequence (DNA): TGTGCCAGCAGCAGAACGACACCGTATGACTACACCTTC. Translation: CASSRTTPYDYTF.

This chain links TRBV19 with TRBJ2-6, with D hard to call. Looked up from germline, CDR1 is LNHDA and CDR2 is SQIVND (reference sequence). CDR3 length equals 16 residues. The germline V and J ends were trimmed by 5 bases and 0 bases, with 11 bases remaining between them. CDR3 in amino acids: CASSPAAVSGANVLTF. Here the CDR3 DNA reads TGTGCCAGTAGTCCCGCCGCCGTCTCTGGGGCCAACGTCCTGACTTTC.

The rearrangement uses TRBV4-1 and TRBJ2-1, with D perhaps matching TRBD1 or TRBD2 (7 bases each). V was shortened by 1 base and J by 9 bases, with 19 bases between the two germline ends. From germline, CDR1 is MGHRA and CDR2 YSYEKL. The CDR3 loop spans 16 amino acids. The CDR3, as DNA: TGCGCCAGCAGCCAAGGTCAGGGGGGGATTTACGGTGAGCAGTTCTTC. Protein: CASSQGQGGIYGEQFF.

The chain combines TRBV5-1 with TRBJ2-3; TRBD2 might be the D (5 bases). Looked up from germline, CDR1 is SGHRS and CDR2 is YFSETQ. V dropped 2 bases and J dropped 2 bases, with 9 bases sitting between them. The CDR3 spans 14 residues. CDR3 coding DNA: TGCGCCAGCAGCTTCAGCGGAGTCACAGATACGCAGTATTTT. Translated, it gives CASSFSGVTDTQYF.

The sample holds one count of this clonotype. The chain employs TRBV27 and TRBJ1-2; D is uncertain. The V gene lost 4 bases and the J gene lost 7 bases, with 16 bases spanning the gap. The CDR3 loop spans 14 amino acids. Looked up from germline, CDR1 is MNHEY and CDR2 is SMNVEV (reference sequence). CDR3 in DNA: TGTGCCAGCAGTTGGTCAGGAAAATTGGGTGGCTACACCTTC. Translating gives CASSWSGKLGGYTF.

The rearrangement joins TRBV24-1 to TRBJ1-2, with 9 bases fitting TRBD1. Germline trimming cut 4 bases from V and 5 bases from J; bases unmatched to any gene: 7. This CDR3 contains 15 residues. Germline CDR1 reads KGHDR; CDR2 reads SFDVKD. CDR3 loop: CATSDPGTGIYGYTF. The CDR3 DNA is TGTGCCACCAGTGACCCCGGGACAGGGATATATGGCTACACCTTC.

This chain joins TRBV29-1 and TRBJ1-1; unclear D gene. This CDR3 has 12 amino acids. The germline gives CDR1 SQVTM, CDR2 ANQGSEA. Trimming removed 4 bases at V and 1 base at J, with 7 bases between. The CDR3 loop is CSVGAANTEAFF. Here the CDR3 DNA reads TGCAGCGTTGGGGCAGCGAACACTGAAGCTTTCTTT. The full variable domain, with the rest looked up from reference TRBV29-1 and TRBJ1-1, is SAVISQKPSRDICQRGTSLTIQCQVDSQVTMMFWYRQQPGQSLTLIATANQGSEATYESGFVIDKFPISRPNLTFSTLTVSNMSPEDSSIYLCSVGAANTEAFFGQGTRLTVV.

The CDR3 is CASSFVPAYEQYF. The DNA for the CDR3 is TGTGCCAGCAGTTTCGTCCCCGCGTACGAGCAGTACTTC. The chain is built from TRBV6-2 or TRBV6-3 and TRBJ2-7; D not certain. From germline, CDR1 is MNHEY and CDR2 SVGEGT. The CDR3 contains 13 residues. With 4 bases removed from V and 4 bases from J, the gap between germline ends came to 11 bases.

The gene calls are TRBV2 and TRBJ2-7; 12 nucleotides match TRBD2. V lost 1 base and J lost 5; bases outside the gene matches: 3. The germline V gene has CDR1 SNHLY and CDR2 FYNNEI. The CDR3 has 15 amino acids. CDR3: CASSEVTSGSNEQYF. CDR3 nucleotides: TGTGCCAGCAGTGAAGTGACTAGCGGGAGCAACGAGCAGTACTTC.

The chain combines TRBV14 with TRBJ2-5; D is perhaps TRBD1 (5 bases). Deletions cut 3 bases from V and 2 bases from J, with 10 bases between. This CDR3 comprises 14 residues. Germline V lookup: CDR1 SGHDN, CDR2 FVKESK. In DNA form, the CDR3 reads TGTGCCAGCAGCCAGACAGATTTTCAAGAGACCCAGTACTTC. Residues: CASSQTDFQETQYF.

CDR3 amino acids: CASSYVWTANTGELFF. As DNA, the CDR3 is TGTGCCAGCAGTTACGTATGGACAGCGAACACCGGGGAGCTGTTTTTT. The V and J genes are TRBV6-2 or TRBV6-3 and TRBJ2-2; weak D call: TRBD1 (6 bases). The V end was cut by 2 bases, the J end by 0 bases, with 10 bases between. Germline CDR1 and CDR2: MNHEY and SVGEGT. The CDR3 is 16 amino acids.

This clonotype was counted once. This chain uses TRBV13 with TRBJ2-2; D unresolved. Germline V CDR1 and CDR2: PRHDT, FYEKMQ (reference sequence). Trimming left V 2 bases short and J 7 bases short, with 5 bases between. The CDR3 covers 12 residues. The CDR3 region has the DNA TGTGCCAGCAGCTTACTATTCGGGGAGCTGTTTTTT. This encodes CASSLLFGELFF.

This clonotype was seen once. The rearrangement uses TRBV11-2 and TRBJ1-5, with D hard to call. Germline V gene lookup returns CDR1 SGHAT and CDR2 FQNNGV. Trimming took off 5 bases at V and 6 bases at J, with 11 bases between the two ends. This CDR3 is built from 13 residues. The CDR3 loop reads CASSPEWGQPQHF. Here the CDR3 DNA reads TGTGCCAGCAGCCCGGAGTGGGGTCAGCCCCAGCATTTT. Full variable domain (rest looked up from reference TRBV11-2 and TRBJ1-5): EAGVAQSPRYKIIEKRQSVAFWCNPISGHATLYWYQQILGQGPKLLIQFQNNGVVDDSQLPKDRFSAERLKGVDSTLKIQPAKLEDSAVYLCASSPEWGQPQHFGDGTRLSIL.